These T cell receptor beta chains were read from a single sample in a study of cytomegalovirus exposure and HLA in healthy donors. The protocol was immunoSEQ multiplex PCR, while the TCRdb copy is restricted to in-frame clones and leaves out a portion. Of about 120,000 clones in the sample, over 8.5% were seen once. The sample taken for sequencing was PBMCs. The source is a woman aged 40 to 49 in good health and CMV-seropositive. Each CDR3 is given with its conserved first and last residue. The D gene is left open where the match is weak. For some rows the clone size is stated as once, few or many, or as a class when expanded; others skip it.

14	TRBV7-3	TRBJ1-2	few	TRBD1	CASSTDRVSYGYTF	TGTGCCAGCAGCACGGACAGGGTTAGCTATGGCTACACCTTC
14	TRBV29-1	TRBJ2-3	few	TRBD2	CSANLGGGTDTQYF	TGCAGCGCCAACCTCGGGGGGGGCACAGATACGCAGTATTTT
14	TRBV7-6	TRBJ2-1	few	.	CASSLVVRHNEQFF	TGTGCCAGCAGCTTAGTAGTCCGCCACAATGAGCAGTTCTTC
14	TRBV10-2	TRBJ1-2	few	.	CASSGTGGKYGYTF	TGCGCCAGCAGTGGTACCGGGGGGAAGTATGGCTACACCTTC
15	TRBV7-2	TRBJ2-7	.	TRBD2	CASSLGGVTSIEQYF	TGTGCCAGCAGCTTAGGGGGCGTGACTAGCATCGAGCAGTACTTC
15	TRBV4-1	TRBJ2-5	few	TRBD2	CASSQGGGSQETQYF	TGCGCCAGCAGCCAAGGGGGGGGGTCCCAAGAGACCCAGTACTTC
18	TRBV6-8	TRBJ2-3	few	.	CASSYSPASSKSTDTQYF	TGTGCCAGCAGTTACTCGCCCGCCTCGAGCAAGAGCACAGATACGCAGTATTTT
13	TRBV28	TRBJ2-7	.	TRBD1	CATVDRADYEQYF	TGTGCCACCGTAGACAGGGCAGACTACGAGCAGTACTTC
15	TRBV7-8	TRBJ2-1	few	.	CASSLGQRGLNEQFF	TGTGCCAGCAGCTTAGGACAGAGGGGACTTAATGAGCAGTTCTTC
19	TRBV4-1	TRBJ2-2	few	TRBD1	CASSQDRTGFRKNTGELFF	TGCGCCAGCAGCCAAGATCGGACAGGGTTTAGAAAGAACACCGGGGAGCTGTTTTTT
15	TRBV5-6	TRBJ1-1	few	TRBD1	CASSSNRGPNTEAFF	TGTGCCAGCAGCTCAAACAGGGGGCCCAACACTGAAGCTTTCTTT
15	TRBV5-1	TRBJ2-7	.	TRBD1	CASSLGRDSSYEQYF	TGCGCCAGCAGCTTGGGTCGGGACAGCTCCTACGAGCAGTACTTC
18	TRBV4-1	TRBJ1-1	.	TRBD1	CASSQGNSYGTGVGVAFF	TGCGCCAGCAGCCAAGGGAACTCATACGGGACAGGAGTAGGGGTGGCTTTCTTT
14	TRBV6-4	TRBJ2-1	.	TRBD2	CASSDGRGGSEQFF	TGTGCCAGCAGTGACGGCCGGGGGGGAAGTGAGCAGTTCTTC
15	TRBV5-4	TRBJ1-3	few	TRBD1	CASSLDIGGGNTIYF	TGTGCCAGCAGCTTGGATATAGGGGGCGGAAACACCATATATTTT
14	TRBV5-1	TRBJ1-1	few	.	CASSLQGSNTEAFF	TGCGCCAGCAGCCTACAGGGTTCGAACACTGAAGCTTTCTTT
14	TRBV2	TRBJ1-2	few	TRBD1	CASSEESGGYGYTF	TGTGCCAGCAGTGAAGAGTCAGGGGGCTATGGCTACACCTTC
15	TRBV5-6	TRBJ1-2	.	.	CASSTWTAGGYGYTF	TGTGCCAGCAGCACCTGGACAGCTGGGGGCTATGGCTACACCTTC
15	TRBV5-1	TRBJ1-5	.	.	CASSLVGRDWEPQHF	TGCGCCAGCAGCTTGGTGGGACGGGACTGGGAGCCCCAGCATTTT
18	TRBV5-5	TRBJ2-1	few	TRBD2	CASSVGLAGGLSYNEQFF	TGTGCCAGCAGCGTGGGCCTAGCGGGGGGTCTCTCCTACAATGAGCAGTTCTTC
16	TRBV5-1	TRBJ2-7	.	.	CASSLVLGGRFYEQYF	TGCGCCAGCAGCTTGGTGTTGGGGGGGCGCTTCTACGAGCAGTACTTC
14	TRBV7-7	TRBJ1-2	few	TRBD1	CASSPLQGGYGYTF	TGTGCCAGCAGCCCCTTACAGGGGGGTTATGGCTACACCTTC
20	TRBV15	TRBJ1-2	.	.	CATSSLTGGGSIRSNYGYTF	TGTGCCACCAGCAGCCTGACTGGCGGAGGGTCCATCCGATCTAACTATGGCTACACCTTC
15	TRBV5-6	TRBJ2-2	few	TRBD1	CASRETTGGSGELFF	TGTGCCAGCAGGGAGACGACAGGGGGCAGCGGGGAGCTGTTTTTT
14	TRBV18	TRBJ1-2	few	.	CASSPRADRQGYTF	TGTGCCAGCTCACCACGTGCTGACAGGCAGGGCTACACCTTC
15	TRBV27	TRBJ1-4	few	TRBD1	CASSLPGQGARRLFF	TGTGCCAGCAGCTTGCCCGGACAGGGGGCAAGGCGACTGTTTTTT
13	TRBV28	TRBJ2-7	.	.	CASIQGGSYEQYF	TGTGCCAGCATCCAAGGGGGCTCCTACGAGCAGTACTTC
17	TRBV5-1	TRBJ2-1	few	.	CASSPRGGIIEGNEQFF	TGCGCCAGCAGCCCCCGGGGTGGAATCATAGAGGGTAATGAGCAGTTCTTC
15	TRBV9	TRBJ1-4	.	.	CASSSQRGVAEKLFF	TGTGCCAGCAGCAGCCAACGCGGGGTTGCGGAAAAACTGTTTTTT
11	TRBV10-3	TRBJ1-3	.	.	CAIRSGNTIYF	TGTGCCATCCGCTCTGGAAACACCATATATTTT
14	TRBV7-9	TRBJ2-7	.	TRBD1	CASSAGQGAYEQYF	TGTGCCAGCAGCGCGGGACAGGGGGCCTACGAGCAGTACTTC
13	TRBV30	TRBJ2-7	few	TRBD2	CAWSPSGGYEQYF	TGTGCCTGGAGTCCTAGCGGGGGGTACGAGCAGTACTTC
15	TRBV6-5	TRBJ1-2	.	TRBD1	CASSYLGQGNYGYTF	TGTGCCAGCAGTTACCTGGGACAGGGGAACTATGGCTACACCTTC
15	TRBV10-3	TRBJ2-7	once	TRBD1	CAISEPGTGGYEQYF	TGTGCCATCAGTGAGCCCGGGACAGGCGGGTACGAGCAGTACTTC
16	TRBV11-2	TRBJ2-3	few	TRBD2	CASSLYSGGAKDTQYF	TGTGCCAGCAGCTTGTATAGCGGGGGTGCCAAAGATACGCAGTATTTT
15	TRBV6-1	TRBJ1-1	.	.	CASSDGQGMNTEAFF	TGTGCCAGCAGTGATGGGCAGGGGATGAACACTGAAGCTTTCTTT
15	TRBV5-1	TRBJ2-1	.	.	CASSSDASSYNEQFF	TGCGCCAGCAGCAGCGACGCCAGCTCCTACAATGAGCAGTTCTTC
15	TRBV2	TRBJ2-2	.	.	CASSEQGIGTGELFF	TGTGCCAGCAGCGAACAGGGTATTGGCACCGGGGAGCTGTTTTTT
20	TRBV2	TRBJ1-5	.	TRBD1	CASSVIPGTGMENSNQPQHF	TGTGCCAGCAGTGTCATTCCCGGGACAGGGATGGAAAATAGCAATCAGCCCCAGCATTTT
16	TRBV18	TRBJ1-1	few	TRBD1	CASSLGQGATNTEAFF	TGTGCCAGCTCACTCGGACAGGGGGCGACGAACACTGAAGCTTTCTTT
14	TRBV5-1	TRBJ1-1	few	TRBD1	CASSPSGQGARAFF	TGCGCCAGCAGCCCCTCTGGACAGGGGGCCCGAGCTTTCTTT